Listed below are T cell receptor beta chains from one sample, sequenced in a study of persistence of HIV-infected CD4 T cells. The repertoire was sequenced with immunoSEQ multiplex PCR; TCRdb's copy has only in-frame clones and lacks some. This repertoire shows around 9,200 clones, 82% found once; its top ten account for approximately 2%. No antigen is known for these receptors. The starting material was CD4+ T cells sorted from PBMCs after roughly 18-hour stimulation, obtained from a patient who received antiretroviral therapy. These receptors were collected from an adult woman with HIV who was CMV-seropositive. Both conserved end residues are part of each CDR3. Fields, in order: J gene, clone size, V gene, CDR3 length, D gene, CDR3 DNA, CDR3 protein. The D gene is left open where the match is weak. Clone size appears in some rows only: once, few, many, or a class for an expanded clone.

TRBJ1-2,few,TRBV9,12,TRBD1,TGTGCCAGCAGCGTAGAAGACAGGGGTTACACCTTC,CASSVEDRGYTF
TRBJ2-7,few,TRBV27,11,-,TGTGCCAGCAGTTTCTCTACGCTCCTGTACTTC,CASSFSTLLYF
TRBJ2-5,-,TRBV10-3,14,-,TGTGCCATCAGTAGGGACTCCCGAGGCGAGACCCAGTACTTC,CAISRDSRGETQYF
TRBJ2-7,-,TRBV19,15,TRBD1,TGTGCCAGTAACACCGGGACAGGGGGCTCCTACGAGCAGTACTTC,CASNTGTGGSYEQYF
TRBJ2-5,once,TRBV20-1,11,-,TGCAGTGCTAGGGTGGGGGAGACCCAGTACTTC,CSARVGETQYF
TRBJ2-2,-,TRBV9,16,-,TGTGCCAGCAGCGTCTCAGGCAGGGCTAGCACCGGGGAGCTGTTTTTT,CASSVSGRASTGELFF
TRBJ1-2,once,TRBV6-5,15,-,TGTGCCAGCAGTTACACGGGGATCGGCGGATATGGCTACACCTTC,CASSYTGIGGYGYTF
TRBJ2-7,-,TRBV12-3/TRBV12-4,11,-,TGTGCCAGCAGTTTAGCGCGGGAGCAGTACTTC,CASSLAREQYF
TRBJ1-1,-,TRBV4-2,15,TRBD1,TGTGCCAGCAGCCCACGGCAGGGACAGGGGGTGGAGGCTTTCTTT,CASSPRQGQGVEAFF
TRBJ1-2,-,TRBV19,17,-,TGTGCCAGTAGTAACTCGGGGTCAGCCTTCCTGGTATATGGCTACACCTTC,CASSNSGSAFLVYGYTF
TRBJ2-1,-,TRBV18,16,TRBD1,TGTGCCAGCTCACCACCCAGGGACAGCCTGTACAATGAGCAGTTCTTC,CASSPPRDSLYNEQFF
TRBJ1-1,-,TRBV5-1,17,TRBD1,TGCGCCAGCAGCCCCGGACAGGGGCAAAACCGGGGCGCTGAAGCTTTCTTT,CASSPGQGQNRGAEAFF
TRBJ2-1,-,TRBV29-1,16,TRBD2,TGCAGCGTCGAGGGTTTAGGAAGCGGGATCGGGAATGAGCAGTTCTTC,CSVEGLGSGIGNEQFF
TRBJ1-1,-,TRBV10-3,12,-,TGTGCCATCAGTTCTGGGCTGGGCGAAGCTTTCTTT,CAISSGLGEAFF
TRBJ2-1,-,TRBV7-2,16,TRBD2,TGTGCCAGCAGCCAACGGACTAGCGGGAGGGCCGGTGAGCAGTTCTTC,CASSQRTSGRAGEQFF
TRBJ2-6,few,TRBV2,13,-,TGTGCCAGCGTCGCACCTGGGGCCAACGTCCTGACTTTC,CASVAPGANVLTF
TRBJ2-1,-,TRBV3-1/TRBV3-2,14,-,TGTGCCAGCAGCCAAGTCGGAGCATACAATGAGCAGTTCTTC,CASSQVGAYNEQFF
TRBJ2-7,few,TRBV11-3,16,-,TGTGCCAGCAGCCTCGACGGGCGGGAAGGCGACTACGAGCAGTACTTC,CASSLDGREGDYEQYF
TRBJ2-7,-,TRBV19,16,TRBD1,TGTGCCAGTAGTATCCTTCCGGGACAGGGGGCCTACGAGCAGTACTTC,CASSILPGQGAYEQYF
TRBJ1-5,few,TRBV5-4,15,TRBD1,TGTGCCAGCAGCTTGGCTCCGACAGGGGAGCAGCCCCAGCATTTT,CASSLAPTGEQPQHF
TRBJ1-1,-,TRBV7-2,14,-,TGTGCCAGCAGCAGTACAGGCGGTAACACTGAAGCTTTCTTT,CASSSTGGNTEAFF
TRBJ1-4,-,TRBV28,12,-,TGTGCCAGCAGTAGATTAGGGGAAAAACTGTTTTTT,CASSRLGEKLFF
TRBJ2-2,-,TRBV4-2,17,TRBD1,TGTGCCAGCAGCCCTTCGACAGGGGAGCTTAACACCGGGGAGCTGTTTTTT,CASSPSTGELNTGELFF
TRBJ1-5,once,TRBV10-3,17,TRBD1,TGTGCCATCAGTAAATCTGGGACAGATAGTAGCAATCAGCCCCAGCATTTT,CAISKSGTDSSNQPQHF
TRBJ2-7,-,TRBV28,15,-,TGTGCCAGCACATTTGCGGGGGCCGAAAGCTACGAGCAGTACTTC,CASTFAGAESYEQYF
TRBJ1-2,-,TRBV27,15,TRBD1,TGTGCCAGCAGTTTATCGGGACAGGTGGGCGTCGGCTACACCTTC,CASSLSGQVGVGYTF
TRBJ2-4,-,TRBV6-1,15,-,TGTGCCAGCAGTGACCAGAGGTCTGGCAAAAACATTCAGTACTTC,CASSDQRSGKNIQYF
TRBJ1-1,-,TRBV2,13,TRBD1,TGTGCCAGCAGTTCTCGACAGGGGGGAGGAGCTTTCTTT,CASSSRQGGGAFF
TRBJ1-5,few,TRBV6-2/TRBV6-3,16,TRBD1,TGTGCCAGCAGTCCATCCTCGGACAGGGGGAATCAGCCCCAGCATTTT,CASSPSSDRGNQPQHF
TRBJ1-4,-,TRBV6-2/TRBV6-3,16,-,TGTGCCAGCAGTTACTCAGCCGGGGAGCCCTATGAAAAACTGTTTTTT,CASSYSAGEPYEKLFF
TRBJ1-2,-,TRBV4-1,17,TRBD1,TGCGCCAGCAGCCAAGATCAGTTTGGCAGGGGGAACTATGGCTACACCTTC,CASSQDQFGRGNYGYTF
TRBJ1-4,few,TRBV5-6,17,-,TGTGCCAGCAGCTTGGGCGGGAATGACAGGTGGGATGAAAAACTGTTTTTT,CASSLGGNDRWDEKLFF
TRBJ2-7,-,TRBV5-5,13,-,TGTGCCAGCAGCTTGACAGGGTCCTACGAGCAGTACTTC,CASSLTGSYEQYF
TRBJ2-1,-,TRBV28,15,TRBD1,TGTGCCAGCAGTCAGGGGGGGACAGGGAAAAATGAGCAGTTCTTC,CASSQGGTGKNEQFF
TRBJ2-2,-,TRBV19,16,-,TGTGCCAGTACTCTAGGGCCAGGGACGAACACCGGGGAGCTGTTTTTT,CASTLGPGTNTGELFF
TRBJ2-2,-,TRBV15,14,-,TGTGCCACCAGCAGTGTAGGGGGAATCGGGGAGCTGTTTTTT,CATSSVGGIGELFF
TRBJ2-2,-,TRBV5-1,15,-,TGCGCCAGCAGCTTGGCTCCGACACCCACCGGGGAGCTGTTTTTT,CASSLAPTPTGELFF
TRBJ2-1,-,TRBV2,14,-,TGTGCCAGCAGGGGGGGCGGGATAGTGGGTGAGCAGTTCTTC,CASRGGGIVGEQFF
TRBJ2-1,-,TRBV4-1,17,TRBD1,TGCGCCAGCAGCCAAGTTGCGAGACAGGGGGCTGGAGATGAGCAGTTCTTC,CASSQVARQGAGDEQFF
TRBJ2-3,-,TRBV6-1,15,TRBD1,TGTGCCAGCAGTGAAGGGACAGGGGGCCCAGATACGCAGTATTTT,CASSEGTGGPDTQYF
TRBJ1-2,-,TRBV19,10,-,TGTGCCACTGGGACATATGGCTACACCTTC,CATGTYGYTF
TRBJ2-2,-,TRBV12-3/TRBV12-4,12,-,TGTGCCAGCAGTTTAAATATCGGGGAGCTGTTTTTT,CASSLNIGELFF
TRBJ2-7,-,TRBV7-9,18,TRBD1,TGTGCCAGCAGCCCAGGGACAGGGGCGGGGAGAGGGACTTACGAGCAGTACTTC,CASSPGTGAGRGTYEQYF
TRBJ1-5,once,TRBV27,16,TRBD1,TGTGCCAGCAGTTTATCGGGGGGGACAGGGGCCCAGCCCCAGCATTTT,CASSLSGGTGAQPQHF
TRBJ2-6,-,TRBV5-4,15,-,TGTGCCAGCAGCTTGAGGGTGACTGGGGCCAACGTCCTGACTTTC,CASSLRVTGANVLTF
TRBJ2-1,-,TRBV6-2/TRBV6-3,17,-,TGTGCCAGCAGTTACGACAGTGCGATGAGCTCCTACAATGAGCAGTTCTTC,CASSYDSAMSSYNEQFF
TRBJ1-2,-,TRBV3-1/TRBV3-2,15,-,TGTGCCAGCAGCCCGCTGGGTGGCAGGGGAGGAGGCTACACCTTC,CASSPLGGRGGGYTF
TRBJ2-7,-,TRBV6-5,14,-,TGTGCCAGCAGTTACTCGACCCTGCAAGTCGAGCAGTACTTC,CASSYSTLQVEQYF
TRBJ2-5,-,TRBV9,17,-,TGTGCCAGCAGCGTGGAGAGGCCGGCACATCGTTGGGAGACCCAGTACTTC,CASSVERPAHRWETQYF
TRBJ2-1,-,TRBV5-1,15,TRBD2,TGCGCCAGCACCCCAGCGGGAGCGGTGGGTAATGAGCAGTTCTTC,CASTPAGAVGNEQFF
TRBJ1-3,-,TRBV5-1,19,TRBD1,TGCGCCAGCAGCTTAGGGACAGGGGGGTCATTGAGCTCTGGAAACACCATATATTTT,CASSLGTGGSLSSGNTIYF
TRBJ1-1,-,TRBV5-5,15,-,TGTGCCAGCAGCTTGGGGATCTCTCTCGACACTGAAGCTTTCTTT,CASSLGISLDTEAFF
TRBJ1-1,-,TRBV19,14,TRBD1,TGTGCCACCCGGAGGACAGGGGGGAACACTGAAGCTTTCTTT,CATRRTGGNTEAFF
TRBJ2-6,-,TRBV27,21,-,TGTGCCAGCAGTCCTCCAAGGGCGTCAGGGGCCACAGGGCGAGGGGCCAACGTCCTGACTTTC,CASSPPRASGATGRGANVLTF
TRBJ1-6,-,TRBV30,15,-,TGTGCCTGGAGTCCTCTAAACTCCTATAATTCACCCCTCCACTTT,CAWSPLNSYNSPLHF
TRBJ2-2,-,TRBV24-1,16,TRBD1,TGTGCCACCAGGGACAGGGGGCCGCTAGGCACCGGGGAGCTGTTTTTT,CATRDRGPLGTGELFF
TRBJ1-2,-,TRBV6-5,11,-,TGTGCCATCGGGCGGGACTATGGCTACACCTTC,CAIGRDYGYTF
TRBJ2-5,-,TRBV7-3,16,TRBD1,TGTGCCAGCAGCTTAGGGACAGGAGGGGCCGGGGAGACCCAGTACTTC,CASSLGTGGAGETQYF